This T cell receptor (beta chain) was recorded in a study of blood T cell repertoires in COVID-19. The assay was immunoSEQ multiplex PCR, and TCRdb's table has in-frame clones only and misses some. The sample lists roughly 150,000 clones, about 88% occurring once. This clone was detected once. Sequences were obtained from peripheral blood. This receptor was taken from a woman between 65 and 79 years old with acute or convalescent COVID-19.

The chain's CDR3 is CASSPGRGGKLFF. DNA of the CDR3: TGTGCCAGCAGCCCTGGTAGGGGTGGCAAACTGTTTTTT. The chain recombines TRBV7-8 with TRBJ1-4; the D gene is possibly TRBD1 (5 bases). V lost 5 bases to trimming and J lost 11 bases, with 15 bases between them. The CDR3 has 13 residues. Germline values: CDR1 SGHVS, CDR2 FQNEAQ.